The 26 T cell receptor beta chains below come from one sample, sequenced in a study of T cells in Graves' hyperthyroidism and ophthalmopathy. Researchers amplified the TCR beta CDR3 regions from RNA transcripts. TCR CDR3 underwent first-round RT-PCR with the HTBI primer set. TCRdb reanalysed the multiplex PCR reads using MiXCR and keeps one entry per CDR3 protein. The table shows 300,000 to 450,000 distinct CDR3 sequences, with roughly 25% occurring only once. Sequencing was carried out using blood. Every receptor here comes from a man aged 50-60 years with Graves' hyperthyroidism.

This clonotype was recorded only once. Germline is not matched at one junction end, which may reflect a read error. The chain carries TRBV29-1 and TRBJ2-7, with 7 nucleotides matching TRBD2. The CDR3 runs to 12 residues. Germline-derived CDR1 and CDR2 are SQVTM and ANQGSEA. DNA for the CDR3: TGCAGCGTTGGATTCGGCGGGAGCGAGCAGTGCTTC. It translates to CSVGFGGSEQCF.

The V call is TRBV6-1, the J call TRBJ2-3; no reliable D call. The CDR3 contains 14 residues. V was clipped by 6 bases and J by 0 bases, with 10 bases between them. CDR1 is MNHNS, CDR2 SASEGT, per germline. The CDR3 protein is CASRPDPSTDTQYF. For the CDR3, the DNA is TGTGCCAGCAGACCGGACCCAAGCACAGATACGCAGTATTTT.

The CDR3 protein is CASSSRLAGAEDTQYF. The CDR3, as DNA: TGTGCCAGCAGTTCCCGGCTAGCGGGAGCGGAAGATACGCAGTATTTT. V is TRBV27 and J is TRBJ2-3; 10 nucleotides align to TRBD2. Germline lookup yields CDR1 MNHEY and CDR2 SMNVEV (reference sequence). The CDR3 sequence is 16 residues long. V lost 4 bases and J lost 5; bases outside the gene matches: 9.

This clonotype was detected many times. This chain joins TRBV28 and TRBJ2-3; D gene uncertain. The V gene lost 1 base and the J gene lost 4 bases, with 3 bases spanning the gap. Germline V gene lookup returns CDR1 MDHEN and CDR2 SYDVKM. The CDR3 runs 12 residues. The chain's CDR3 is CASSLYSDTQYF. CDR3 in DNA: TGTGCCAGCAGTTTATATTCAGATACGCAGTATTTT.

This sequence joins TRBV6-1 and TRBJ1-4, with 7 bases fitting TRBD1. V dropped 6 bases and J dropped 0; count of bases not matched to a gene: 10. The CDR3 is 17 residues long. The germline V gene has CDR1 MNHNS and CDR2 SASEGT. CDR3 loop: CASSLDREWATNEKLFF. For the CDR3, the DNA is TGTGCCAGCAGCCTTGACAGGGAGTGGGCAACTAATGAAAAACTGTTTTTT.

DNA for the CDR3: TGTGCCAGCAGTTTTGACACTAGCGGGAATAATGAGCAGTTCTTC. This encodes CASSFDTSGNNEQFF. The chain couples TRBV27 to TRBJ2-1; TRBD2 matches at 10 bases. The V and J ends lost 3 bases and 7 bases, in that order; junction bases with no gene match: 6. CDR3 length equals 15 residues. Germline loops: CDR1 MNHEY, CDR2 SMNVEV (reference sequence).

The chain couples TRBV30 to TRBJ2-2, with 8 nucleotides matching TRBD1. CDR3 size: 15 residues. The germline V gene has CDR1 GTSNPN and CDR2 SVGIG (reference sequence). J gave up 1 base and V 4 bases, and 5 bases lay outside the gene matches. The CDR3 loop reads CAWNTGTGNTGELFF. Here the CDR3 DNA reads TGTGCCTGGAACACCGGGACAGGGAACACCGGGGAGCTGTTTTTT.

This clonotype was recorded a few times. In DNA, the CDR3 is TGTGCCAGCAGCCAGGGTCTGACAGGGGCAAACACTGAAGCTTTCTTT. Its translation: CASSQGLTGANTEAFF. This chain uses TRBV6-2 or TRBV6-3 with TRBJ1-1; TRBD1 matches at 8 bases. Germline CDR1 reads MNHEY; CDR2 reads SVGEGT. V was pared by 6 bases and J by 2 bases, with 11 bases of the junction left unmatched. The CDR3 extends over 16 amino acids.

This chain joins TRBV5-1 and TRBJ2-2, with D perhaps TRBD1 (6 bases). The CDR3 covers 14 residues. Germline V gene sequence: CDR1 SGHRS, CDR2 YFSETQ. V was cut by 4 bases and J by 4 bases, with 11 bases left in between. This CDR3 reads CASSIGGVTGELFF. In DNA, the CDR3 is TGCGCCAGCAGCATAGGGGGTGTCACCGGGGAGCTGTTTTTT.

J is TRBJ2-1 and V is TRBV5-5, with 7 bases aligning to TRBD2. The CDR3 has 16 residues. Germline loops: CDR1 SGHKS, CDR2 YYEKEE (reference sequence). Losses at the gene ends were 2 bases for V and 5 bases for J; bases not matched to a gene: 10. The CDR3 loop is CASSLSASGVNNEQFF. The CDR3 DNA sequence: TGTGCCAGCAGCTTATCCGCTAGCGGAGTTAACAATGAGCAGTTCTTC.

The rearrangement uses TRBV6-6 and TRBJ1-1; perhaps TRBD1 as D (5 bases). Between the trimmed V and J ends, which lost 2 bases and 0 bases, there was a span of 16 bases. The CDR3 is 17 residues long. Germline assignment: CDR1 MNHNY and CDR2 SVGAGI (reference sequence). The CDR3 DNA sequence: TGTGCCAGCAGTTACGTAAGGGGAGCCCCCCTGAACACTGAAGCTTTCTTT. Translated, it gives CASSYVRGAPLNTEAFF.

There are many counts of this clonotype. The J gene is TRBJ2-3, the V gene TRBV28; the match to TRBD2 covers 10 bases. With V trimmed by 5 bases and J by 0 bases, 11 bases remained unmatched. There are 18 residues in the CDR3. Germline CDR1 and CDR2: MDHEN and SYDVKM. The CDR3 sequence is CASSPGLAVVSSTDTQYF. In DNA, the CDR3 is TGTGCCAGCAGTCCCGGACTAGCGGTTGTTTCTAGCACAGATACGCAGTATTTT.

The rearrangement links TRBV13 to TRBJ2-7; 9 bases map to TRBD2. The germline CDR1 and CDR2 sequences are PRHDT and FYEKMQ (reference sequence). The trim removed 5 bases at V and 4 bases at J, leaving 12 bases unmatched. This CDR3 spans 16 amino acids. The CDR3 DNA reads as TGTGCCAGCAGCACAGCCTCTAGCGGGAACAGGTACGAGCAGTACTTC. Its translation is CASSTASSGNRYEQYF.

This clonotype was observed at least ten times. This chain links TRBV10-2 with TRBJ2-1; the D is unclear. The CDR3 totals 11 residues. Looked up from germline, CDR1 is WSHSY and CDR2 is SAAADI. Trimming cost V 3 bases and J 10 bases, with 7 bases left between them. CDR3 nucleotides: TGCGCCAGCAGTGACTCTCTCGAGCAGTTCTTC. Its translation: CASSDSLEQFF.

The gene calls are TRBV5-6 and TRBJ2-1; TRBD2 might be the D (5 bases). Trimming left V 2 bases short and J 15 bases short, with 12 bases between. Germline CDR1 and CDR2: SGHDT and YYEEEE. The CDR3 is 11 residues long. Written as DNA, the CDR3 is TGTGCCAGCAGCTTACTAGGAAAGGCGTTCTTC. It specifies CASSLLGKAFF.

The V and J genes are TRBV6-2 or TRBV6-3 and TRBJ2-1; D gene ambiguous. Germline CDR1 reads MNHEY; CDR2 reads SVGEGT. The germline V and J ends were trimmed by 2 bases and 1 base, with 12 bases remaining between them. The CDR3 spans 16 residues. This CDR3 is CASSYGRRPSYNEQFF. Here the CDR3 DNA reads TGTGCCAGCAGTTACGGAAGGCGACCTTCCTACAATGAGCAGTTCTTC.

This clonotype was detected only a few times. This rearrangement joins TRBV19 to TRBJ1-5; D gene ambiguous. Germline assignment: CDR1 LNHDA and CDR2 SQIVND (reference sequence). This CDR3 contains 15 residues. With 6 bases removed from V and 4 bases from J, the gap between germline ends came to 16 bases. The CDR3 nucleotides are TGTGCCAGTAGGATGGACGGGAAACCAAATCAGCCCCAGCATTTT. It yields the protein CASRMDGKPNQPQHF.

The gene calls are TRBV12-3 or TRBV12-4 and TRBJ2-2; D might be TRBD1 (6 bases). CDR3 size: 13 residues. The V end lost 6 bases, the J end lost 3 bases, and 8 bases lay between the germline ends. CDR3 sequence: CASRGQHTGELFF. The DNA of the CDR3 is TGTGCCAGCAGGGGACAACACACCGGGGAGCTGTTTTTT.

The genes are TRBV28 and TRBJ2-1; D gene uncertain. V was pared by 2 bases and J by 3 bases, with 14 bases between. Germline CDR1 reads MDHEN; CDR2 reads SYDVKM. The CDR3 runs 16 residues. Here the CDR3 DNA reads TGTGCCAGCAGTTTACTGTTGAGCACTGTCTACAATGAGCAGTTCTTC. Protein product: CASSLLLSTVYNEQFF.

This clonotype occurred a few times. The CDR3 bases are TGTGCCAGCAACACCCAATGGGGGGCAGATACGCAGTATTTT. As protein: CASNTQWGADTQYF. The rearrangement links TRBV12-3 or TRBV12-4 to TRBJ2-3; D possibly corresponds to TRBD2 (6 bases). The V end lost 7 bases, the J end lost 4 bases, and 15 bases lay between the germline ends. The CDR3 loop spans 14 amino acids.

The rearrangement links TRBV27 to TRBJ1-2, with D unclear. Trimming removed 3 bases from V and 3 bases from J, with 14 bases in between. The CDR3 contains 15 residues. The germline gives CDR1 MNHEY, CDR2 SMNVEV (reference sequence). The CDR3 DNA sequence: TGTGCCAGCAGTTTCTCATCAGCGGGCTACTATGGCTACACCTTC. Translating it yields CASSFSSAGYYGYTF.

This chain connects TRBV13 to TRBJ2-5; 10 bases agree with TRBD2. V was clipped by 5 bases and J by 3 bases; unmatched bases: 3. The germline V gene has CDR1 PRHDT and CDR2 FYEKMQ (reference sequence). This CDR3 is built from 14 residues. The CDR3: CASSRLAGEETQYF. CDR3 bases: TGTGCCAGCAGCCGCCTAGCGGGAGAAGAGACCCAGTACTTC.

This clonotype was counted only a few times. The chain recombines TRBV12-3 or TRBV12-4 with TRBJ2-7; unclear D gene. This CDR3 is 12 amino acids long. Trimming left V 5 bases short and J 5 bases short, with 10 bases between. The chain's CDR3 is CASSPAAHEQYF. The CDR3 DNA sequence: TGTGCCAGCAGTCCCGCTGCACACGAGCAGTACTTC.

On this clonotype: The junction shows a germline mismatch at one end, possibly a read error. The chain joins TRBV9 to TRBJ1-5; D not certain. Germline V gives CDR1 SGDLS, CDR2 YYNGEE. There are 14 residues in the CDR3. The CDR3 DNA sequence: TGTGCCAGCAGCGATGGCGGGCGCAATCAGTCCCAGCATTTT. Protein: CASSDGGRNQSQHF.

The chain links TRBV6-2 or TRBV6-3 to TRBJ2-1; possible D gene TRBD2, 6 bases. V lost 5 bases and J lost 2, with 16 bases in between. Germline CDR1 is MNHEY and CDR2 is SVGEGT. The CDR3 runs 16 residues. In nucleotides, the CDR3 is TGTGCCAGCAGTCACCCGGGAGTCGGTGCCTACAATGAGCAGTTCTTC. Protein product: CASSHPGVGAYNEQFF.

This clonotype was recorded at least ten times. For the CDR3, the DNA is TGTGCCAGCAGCTCTTCCGGACGGAGGAACACTGAAGCTTTCTTT. It yields the protein CASSSSGRRNTEAFF. V usage is TRBV7-2 and J usage is TRBJ1-1, with no clear D. Germline assignment: CDR1 SGHTA and CDR2 FQGNSA. The CDR3 consists of 15 residues. Trimming left V 4 bases short and J 1 base short, with 13 bases between.